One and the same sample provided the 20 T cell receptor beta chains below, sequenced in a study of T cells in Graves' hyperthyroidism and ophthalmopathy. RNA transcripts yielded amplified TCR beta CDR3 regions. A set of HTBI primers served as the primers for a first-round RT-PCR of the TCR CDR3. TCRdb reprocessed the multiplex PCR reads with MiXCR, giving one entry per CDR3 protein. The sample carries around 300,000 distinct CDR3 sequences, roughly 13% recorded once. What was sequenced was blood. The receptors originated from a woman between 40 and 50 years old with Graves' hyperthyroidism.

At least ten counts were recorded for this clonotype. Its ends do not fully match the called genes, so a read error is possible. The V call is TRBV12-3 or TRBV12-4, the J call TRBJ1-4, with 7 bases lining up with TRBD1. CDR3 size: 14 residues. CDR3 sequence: CASSRQGPKEKLFF. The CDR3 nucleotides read TGTGCCAGCAGTCGACAGGGACCTAAAGAAAAACTGTTTTTT.

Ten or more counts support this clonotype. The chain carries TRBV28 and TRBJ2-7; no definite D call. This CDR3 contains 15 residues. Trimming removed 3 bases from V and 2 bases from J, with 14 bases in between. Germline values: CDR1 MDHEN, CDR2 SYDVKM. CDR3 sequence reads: CASSFTALNPYEQYF. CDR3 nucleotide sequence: TGTGCCAGCAGTTTCACGGCCTTAAATCCCTACGAGCAGTACTTC.

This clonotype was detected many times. In nucleotides, the CDR3 is TGTGCCAGCAGTTACTCCCAGGGACGGAGCGCGAACACTGAAGCTTTCTTT. Translation gives CASSYSQGRSANTEAFF. The chain carries TRBV6-6 and TRBJ1-1; possibly TRBD1 for D (5 bases). The CDR3 consists of 17 residues. Germline V gene data show CDR1 as MNHNY and CDR2 as SVGAGI (reference sequence). Trimming cost V 0 bases and J 1 base, with 15 bases left between them.

CDR3 nucleotides: TGTGCCAGCAGAATCATAGGGGCTGACTATGGCTACACCTTC. Translation: CASRIIGADYGYTF. This chain uses TRBV6-1 with TRBJ1-2; D may be TRBD1 (5 bases). V was cut by 6 bases and J by 3 bases, with 14 bases left in between. Germline values: CDR1 MNHNS, CDR2 SASEGT. The CDR3 is 14 amino acids.

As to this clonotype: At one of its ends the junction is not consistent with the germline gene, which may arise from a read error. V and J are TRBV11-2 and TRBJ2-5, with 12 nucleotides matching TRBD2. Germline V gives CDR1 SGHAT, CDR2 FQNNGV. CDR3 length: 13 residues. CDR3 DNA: TGTGCCAGCAGCCCGTTCGGACTAGCGGGAACGAACTTC. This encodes CASSPFGLAGTNF.

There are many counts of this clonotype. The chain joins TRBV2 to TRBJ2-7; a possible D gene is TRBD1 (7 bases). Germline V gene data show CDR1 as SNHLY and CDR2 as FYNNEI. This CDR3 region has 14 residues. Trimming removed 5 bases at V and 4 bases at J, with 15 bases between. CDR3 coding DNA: TGTGCCAGCAGTAAGGGGGGACAGAGTTACGAGCAGTACTTC. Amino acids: CASSKGGQSYEQYF.

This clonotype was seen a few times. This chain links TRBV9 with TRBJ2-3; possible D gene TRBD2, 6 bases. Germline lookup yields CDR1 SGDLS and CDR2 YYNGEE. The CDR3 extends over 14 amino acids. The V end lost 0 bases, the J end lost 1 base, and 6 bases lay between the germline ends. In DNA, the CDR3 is TGTGCCAGCAGCGTAGGGGAGGGCACAGATACGCAGTATTTT. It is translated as CASSVGEGTDTQYF.

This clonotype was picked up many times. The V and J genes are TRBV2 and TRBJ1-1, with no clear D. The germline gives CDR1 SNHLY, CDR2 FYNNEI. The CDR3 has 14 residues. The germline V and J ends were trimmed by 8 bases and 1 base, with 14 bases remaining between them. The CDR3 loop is CASSPGQTNTEAFF. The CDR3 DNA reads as TGTGCCAGCTCCCCGGGTCAGACGAACACTGAAGCTTTCTTT.

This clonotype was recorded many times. CDR3 residues: CATKPGTAANYGYTF. In DNA, the CDR3 is TGTGCCACCAAACCGGGGACAGCCGCTAACTATGGCTACACCTTC. The chain is built from TRBV6-2 or TRBV6-3 and TRBJ1-2; 7 bases are shared with TRBD1. Germline assignment: CDR1 MNHEY and CDR2 SVGEGT. The CDR3 consists of 15 residues. V lost 10 bases, J lost 0 bases, and 11 bases stayed unmatched.

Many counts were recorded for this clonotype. This CDR3 reads CASSEVRAGAYEQYF. The CDR3 DNA is TGTGCCAGCAGTGAAGTGCGAGCGGGGGCCTACGAGCAGTACTTC. The chain couples TRBV2 to TRBJ2-7; 8 bases line up with TRBD2. Germline V gives CDR1 SNHLY, CDR2 FYNNEI. The V and J ends lost 1 base and 2 bases, in that order; junction bases with no gene match: 4. The CDR3 runs to 15 residues.

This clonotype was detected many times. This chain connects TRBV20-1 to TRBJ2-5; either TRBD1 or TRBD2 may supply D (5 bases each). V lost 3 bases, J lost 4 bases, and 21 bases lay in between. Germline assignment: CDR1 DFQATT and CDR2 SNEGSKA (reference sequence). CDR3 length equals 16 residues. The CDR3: CSASPSGARRGETQYF. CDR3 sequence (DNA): TGCAGTGCTAGCCCGTCCGGGGCAAGGAGAGGAGAGACCCAGTACTTC.

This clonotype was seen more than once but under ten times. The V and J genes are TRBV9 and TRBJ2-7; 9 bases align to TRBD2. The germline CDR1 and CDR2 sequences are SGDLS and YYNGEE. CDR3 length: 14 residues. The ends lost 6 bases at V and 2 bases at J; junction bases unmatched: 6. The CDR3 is CASNLGLATYEQYF. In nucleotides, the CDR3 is TGTGCCAGCAACTTAGGACTAGCGACCTACGAGCAGTACTTC.

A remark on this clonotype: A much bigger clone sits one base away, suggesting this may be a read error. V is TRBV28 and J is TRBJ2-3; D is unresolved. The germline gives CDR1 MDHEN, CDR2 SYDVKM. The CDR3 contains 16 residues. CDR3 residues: CVSSSSPLDGTDTQYF. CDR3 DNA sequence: TGTGTCAGCAGTTCCAGTCCCTTGGACGGCACAGATACGCAGTATTTT.

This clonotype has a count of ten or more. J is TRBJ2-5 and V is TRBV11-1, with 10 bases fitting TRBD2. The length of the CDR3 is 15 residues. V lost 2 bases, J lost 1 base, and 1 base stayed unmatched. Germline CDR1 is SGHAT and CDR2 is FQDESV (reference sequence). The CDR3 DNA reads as TGTGCCAGCAGCTTACTAGCGGGAGTCCAAGAGACCCAGTACTTC. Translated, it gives CASSLLAGVQETQYF.

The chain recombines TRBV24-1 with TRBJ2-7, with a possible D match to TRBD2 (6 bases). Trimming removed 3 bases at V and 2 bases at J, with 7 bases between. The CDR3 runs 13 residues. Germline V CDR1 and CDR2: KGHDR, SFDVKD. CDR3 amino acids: CATSDGGTYEQYF. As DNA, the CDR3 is TGTGCCACCAGTGATGGCGGGACCTACGAGCAGTACTTC.

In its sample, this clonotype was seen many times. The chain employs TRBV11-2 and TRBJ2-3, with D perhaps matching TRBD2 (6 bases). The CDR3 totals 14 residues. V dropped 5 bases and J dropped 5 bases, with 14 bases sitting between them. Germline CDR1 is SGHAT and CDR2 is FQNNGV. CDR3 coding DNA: TGTGCCAGCAGCGTAGGGGACTCGAGAGATACGCAGTATTTT. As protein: CASSVGDSRDTQYF.

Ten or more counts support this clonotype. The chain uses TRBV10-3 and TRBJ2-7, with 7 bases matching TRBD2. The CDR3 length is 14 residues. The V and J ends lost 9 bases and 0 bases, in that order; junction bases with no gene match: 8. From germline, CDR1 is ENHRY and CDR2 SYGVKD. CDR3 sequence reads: CAMGGTDSSYEQYF. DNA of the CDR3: TGTGCCATGGGGGGGACGGATTCCTCCTACGAGCAGTACTTC.

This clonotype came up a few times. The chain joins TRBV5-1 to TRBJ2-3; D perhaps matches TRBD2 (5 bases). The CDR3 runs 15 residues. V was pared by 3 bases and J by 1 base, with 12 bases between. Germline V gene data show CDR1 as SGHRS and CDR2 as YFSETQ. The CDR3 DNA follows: TGCGCCAGCAGCTCCCAAGGACTCCGCACAGATACGCAGTATTTT. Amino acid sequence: CASSSQGLRTDTQYF.

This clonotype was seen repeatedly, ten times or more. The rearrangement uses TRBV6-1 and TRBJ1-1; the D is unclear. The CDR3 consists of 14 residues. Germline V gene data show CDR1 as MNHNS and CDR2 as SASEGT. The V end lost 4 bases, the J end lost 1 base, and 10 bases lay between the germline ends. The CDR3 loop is CASSAMGGNTEAFF. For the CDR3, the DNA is TGTGCCAGCAGTGCAATGGGAGGGAACACTGAAGCTTTCTTT.

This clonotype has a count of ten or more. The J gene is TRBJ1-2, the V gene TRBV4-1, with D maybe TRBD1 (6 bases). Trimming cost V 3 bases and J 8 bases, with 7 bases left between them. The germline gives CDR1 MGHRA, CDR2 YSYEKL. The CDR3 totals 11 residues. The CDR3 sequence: CASSQQGGYTF. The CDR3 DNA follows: TGCGCCAGCAGCCAGCAGGGGGGCTACACCTTC.